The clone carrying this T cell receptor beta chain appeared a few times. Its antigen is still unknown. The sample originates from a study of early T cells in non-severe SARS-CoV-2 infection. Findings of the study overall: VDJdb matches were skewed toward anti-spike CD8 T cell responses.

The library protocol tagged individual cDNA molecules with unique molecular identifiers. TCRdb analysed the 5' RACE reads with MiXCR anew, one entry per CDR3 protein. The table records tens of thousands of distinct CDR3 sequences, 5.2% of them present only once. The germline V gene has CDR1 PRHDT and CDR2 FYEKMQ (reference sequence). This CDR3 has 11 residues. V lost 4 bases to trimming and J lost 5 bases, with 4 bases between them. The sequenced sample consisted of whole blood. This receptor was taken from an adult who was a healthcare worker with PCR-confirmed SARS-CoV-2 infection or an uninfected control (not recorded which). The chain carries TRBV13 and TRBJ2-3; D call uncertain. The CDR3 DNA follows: TGTGCCAGCAGCTACGAAGATACGCAGTATTTT. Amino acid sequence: CASSYEDTQYF.